These 31 T cell receptor beta chains originate from one sample sequenced in a study of blood T cell repertoires in COVID-19 (dated by TCRdb to the early 2020s). The library was obtained by the immunoSEQ multiplex PCR assay. Imported from immuneACCESS, the table was reduced by TCRdb to in-frame sequences with V and J called. These copies leave out some clones; in studies compared against another copy, an unresolved V gene accounts for under half, and the cause of the remainder is not known. The sample yields about 45,000 clones; 70% to 90% were counted once. Around a tenth of the sample rests with the top ten. Material: peripheral blood. The receptors shown here come from a human donor in a cohort sampled during active COVID-19.

V usage is TRBV7-2 and J usage is TRBJ1-2; 8 nucleotides align to TRBD1. Germline CDR1 SGHTA, CDR2 FQGNSA. The CDR3 loop spans 16 amino acids. J lost 7 bases, V lost 1 base, and 11 bases had no gene match. CDR3 nucleotides: TGTGCCAGCAGCTTAGTCGGGGGACAGGTTATTGGTGGCTACACCTTC. It specifies CASSLVGGQVIGGYTF. The variable domain in full, with the rest retrieved from reference TRBV7-2 and TRBJ1-2, is GAGVSQSPSNKVTEKGKDVELRCDPISGHTALYWYRQSLGQGLEFLIYFQGNSAPDKSGLPSDRFSAERTGGSVSTLTIQRTQQEDSAVYLCASSLVGGQVIGGYTFGSGTRLTVV.

V and J are TRBV5-1 and TRBJ2-7, with 10 bases aligning to TRBD1. CDR3 size: 14 residues. Losses at the gene ends were 6 bases for V and 2 bases for J; bases not matched to a gene: 5. From germline, CDR1 is SGHRS and CDR2 YFSETQ. The CDR3, as DNA: TGCGCCAGCACCCGGGACAGGGGCCCCTACGAGCAGTACTTC. Its translation is CASTRDRGPYEQYF.

V is TRBV6-6 and J is TRBJ1-2; D perhaps matches TRBD1 (6 bases). The CDR3 contains 17 residues. The V gene lost 5 bases and the J gene lost 6 bases, with 25 bases spanning the gap. Germline CDR1 MNHNY, CDR2 SVGAGI (reference sequence). The CDR3 loop is CASSQYTSLTGSHGYTF. The CDR3 nucleotides are TGTGCCAGCAGTCAGTATACCTCCCTAACAGGGAGCCATGGCTACACCTTC.

The V gene is TRBV2, the J gene TRBJ2-7; D unclear. Trimming took off 4 bases at V and 4 bases at J, with 14 bases between the two ends. The CDR3 loop spans 14 amino acids. From germline, CDR1 is SNHLY and CDR2 FYNNEI. Written as DNA, the CDR3 is TGTGCCAGCAGTGGGGCACCTGGGTATTACGAGCAGTACTTC. Amino acid sequence: CASSGAPGYYEQYF. The complete variable domain, with remaining parts taken from reference TRBV2 and TRBJ2-7, reads EPEVTQTPSHQVTQMGQEVILRCVPISNHLYFYWYRQILGQKVEFLVSFYNNEISEKSEIFDDQFSVERPDGSNFTLKIRSTKLEDSAMYFCASSGAPGYYEQYFGPGTRLTVT.

This chain uses TRBV13 with TRBJ2-7; 7 bases fit TRBD2. The V segment lost 6 bases and the J segment 6 bases; nucleotides outside the gene matches: 5. The germline V gene encodes CDR1 PRHDT and CDR2 FYEKMQ (reference sequence). This CDR3 is built from 12 residues. The CDR3 reads CASRFGGGEQYF. Here the CDR3 DNA reads TGTGCCAGCAGATTTGGGGGGGGCGAGCAGTACTTC.

The rearrangement links TRBV5-1 to TRBJ2-7; perhaps TRBD2 as D (6 bases). V was clipped by 2 bases and J by 0 bases, with 9 bases between them. The CDR3 extends over 14 amino acids. Germline loops: CDR1 SGHRS, CDR2 YFSETQ. In DNA, the CDR3 is TGCGCCAGCAGCTTAAGGGGACTCTCCTACGAGCAGTACTTC. Encoded protein: CASSLRGLSYEQYF.

The J gene is TRBJ2-4, the V gene TRBV27, with TRBD1 as a possible D gene (5 bases). Trimming took 9 bases from V and 6 from J, leaving 21 bases between them. CDR1 and CDR2 from the germline V gene are MNHEY and SMNVEV (reference sequence). This CDR3 comprises 15 residues. The CDR3 here is CASRRASQGGNIQYF. As DNA, the CDR3 is TGTGCCAGTCGCCGGGCCAGCCAGGGTGGAAACATTCAGTACTTC.

V gene TRBV7-8 combines with J gene TRBJ2-7; 8 bases line up with TRBD2. J lost 2 bases, V lost 5 bases, and 11 bases had no gene match. CDR1 and CDR2 from the germline V gene are SGHVS and FQNEAQ. This CDR3 comprises 16 residues. The CDR3 loop reads CASSLRGGGSTYEQYF. CDR3 coding DNA: TGTGCCAGCAGCCTCCGAGGCGGGGGGTCGACCTACGAGCAGTACTTC.

This sequence joins TRBV28 and TRBJ2-7; tentative D call: TRBD2 (5 bases). V was clipped by 4 bases and J by 4 bases, with 8 bases between them. Per germline, CDR1 MDHEN and CDR2 SYDVKM. The CDR3 totals 12 residues. In DNA form, the CDR3 reads TGTGCCAGCAGTTCGGGGATATACGAGCAGTACTTC. Its protein is CASSSGIYEQYF. Supplemented by reference TRBV28 and TRBJ2-7, the full variable domain reads DVKVTQSSRYLVKRTGEKVFLECVQDMDHENMFWYRQDPGLGLRLIYFSYDVKMKEKGDIPEGYSVSREKKERFSLILESASTNQTSMYLCASSSGIYEQYFGPGTRLTVT.

This clone is deemed medium-sized. The gene calls are TRBV7-8 and TRBJ2-1, with D unclear. CDR1 and CDR2 (germline): SGHVS, FQNEAQ. The CDR3 is 15 residues long. The V gene lost 1 base and the J gene lost 4 bases, with 11 bases spanning the gap. CDR3 residues: CASSLGLAEYNEQFF. The CDR3 DNA reads TGTGCCAGCAGCTTAGGACTGGCGGAATACAATGAGCAGTTCTTC.

The table lists this clone with a few counts. The J gene is TRBJ1-6, the V gene TRBV19, with D tentatively TRBD1 (6 bases). This CDR3 region has 14 residues. V dropped 2 bases and J dropped 10 bases, with 12 bases sitting between them. Germline CDR1 reads LNHDA; CDR2 reads SQIVND (reference sequence). CDR3 sequence (DNA): TGTGCCAGTAGTATACAGGGGCCGGGGTCACCCCTCCACTTT. Protein: CASSIQGPGSPLHF. The full variable domain, completed using reference TRBV19 and TRBJ1-6, is DGGITQSPKYLFRKEGQNVTLSCEQNLNHDAMYWYRQDPGQGLRLIYYSQIVNDFQKGDIAEGYSVSREKKESFPLTVTSAQKNPTAFYLCASSIQGPGSPLHFGNGTRLTVT.

The chain links TRBV5-6 to TRBJ1-3; D unresolved. The germline CDR1 and CDR2 sequences are SGHDT and YYEEEE. Trimming shortened V by 3 bases and J by 4 bases, and 11 bases separated the two germline ends. The CDR3 length is 14 residues. The CDR3 loop is CASSWRGPGNTIYF. In DNA, the CDR3 is TGTGCCAGCAGCTGGAGAGGTCCAGGAAACACCATATATTTT. The full variable domain, rest sourced from reference TRBV5-6 and TRBJ1-3, is DAGVTQSPTHLIKTRGQQVTLRCSPKSGHDTVSWYQQALGQGPQFIFQYYEEEERQRGNFPDRFSGHQFPNYSSELNVNALLLGDSALYLCASSWRGPGNTIYFGEGSWLTVV.

The rearrangement uses TRBV11-1 and TRBJ1-1, with D unresolved. V lost 6 bases and J lost 1, with 9 bases in between. CDR1 and CDR2 (germline): SGHAT, FQDESV (reference sequence). CDR3 length equals 13 residues. The CDR3 DNA reads as TGTGCCAGCAGTCGTACAGCGAACACTGAAGCTTTCTTT. Translating it yields CASSRTANTEAFF.

V and J are TRBV7-9 and TRBJ2-1; D perhaps matches TRBD2 (6 bases). The CDR3 is made up of 11 amino acids. Trimming cost V 5 bases and J 10 bases, with 9 bases left between them. Germline V gene data show CDR1 as SEHNR and CDR2 as FQNEAQ (reference sequence). Written as DNA, the CDR3 is TGTGCCAGCAGCCCCCGGGGGGAGCAGTTCTTC. Its translation: CASSPRGEQFF.

The chain recombines TRBV6-5 with TRBJ1-3; TRBD1 is a possible D gene (5 bases). Germline V gene sequence: CDR1 MNHEY, CDR2 SVGAGI. This CDR3 contains 14 residues. V was cut by 8 bases and J by 0 bases, with 11 bases left in between. The CDR3 here is CASGDSSSGNTIYF. In nucleotides, the CDR3 is TGTGCCAGCGGGGACTCTAGCTCTGGAAACACCATATATTTT.

A single count supports this clone. J is TRBJ2-2 and V is TRBV7-6, with 9 positions matching TRBD2. CDR3 size: 16 residues. Unmatched junction bases numbered 10, after V lost 5 bases and J lost 6 bases. Per germline, CDR1 SGHVS and CDR2 FNYEAQ. Written as DNA, the CDR3 is TGTGCCAGCAGCCGCGGGGGGGCGGGTTTCTCCGGGGAGCTGTTTTTT. Translated: CASSRGGAGFSGELFF.

CDR3 protein: CASSPDNRAYNEQFF. CDR3 nucleotide sequence: TGTGCCAGCAGCCCCGACAATCGTGCCTACAATGAGCAGTTCTTC. The genes are TRBV5-5 and TRBJ2-1; D remains ambiguous. This CDR3 has 15 amino acids. The germline CDR1 and CDR2 sequences are SGHKS and YYEKEE (reference sequence). Between the trimmed V and J ends, which lost 4 bases and 2 bases, there was a span of 13 bases.

The rearrangement links TRBV25-1 to TRBJ2-1; possible D gene TRBD2, 6 bases. Germline V gene sequence: CDR1 MGHDK, CDR2 SYGVNS. V lost 6 bases, J lost 1 base, and 13 bases lay in between. The CDR3 runs to 15 residues. The CDR3 sequence: CASSIAGSSYNEQFF. In nucleotides, the CDR3 is TGTGCCAGCAGCATTGCGGGGTCATCCTACAATGAGCAGTTCTTC.

This chain joins TRBV5-6 and TRBJ1-6; maybe TRBD1 (6 bases). Trimming left V 1 base short and J 9 bases short, with 11 bases between. The CDR3 sequence is 14 residues long. Germline V gene sequence: CDR1 SGHDT, CDR2 YYEEEE. In DNA, the CDR3 is TGTGCCAGCAGCTTGCAGGGGCGCAGTTCACCCCTCCACTTT. This gives the protein CASSLQGRSSPLHF.

The chain joins TRBV5-1 to TRBJ2-5; possibly TRBD2 for D (6 bases). CDR1 is SGHRS, CDR2 YFSETQ, per germline. V lost 3 bases and J 5 bases, leaving 17 bases between the germline ends. The length of the CDR3 is 15 residues. DNA of the CDR3: TGCGCCAGCAGCTCCGGGACTGGGCCCCCGGAGACCCAGTACTTC. As protein: CASSSGTGPPETQYF.

The chain is built from TRBV19 and TRBJ1-1; the match to TRBD1 covers 7 bases. Germline CDR1 is LNHDA and CDR2 is SQIVND (reference sequence). Unmatched junction bases numbered 12, after V lost 7 bases and J lost 4 bases. The CDR3 loop spans 15 amino acids. CDR3 residues: CASTNIGGIATEAFF. Here the CDR3 DNA reads TGTGCCAGTACAAATATAGGGGGCATTGCCACTGAAGCTTTCTTT.

V is TRBV5-3 and J is TRBJ2-7; no clear D. TRBV5-3 carries the ORF label, with uncertain function. This CDR3 contains 13 residues. Trimming stripped 3 bases from V and 7 bases from J, with 14 bases between. The CDR3 is CARSSRLKKEQYF. CDR3 nucleotide sequence: TGTGCCAGAAGCTCTAGATTGAAGAAGGAGCAGTACTTC.

The V gene is TRBV5-1, the J gene TRBJ1-4, with TRBD1 matching over 9 bases. The CDR3 loop spans 14 amino acids. Germline CDR1 SGHRS, CDR2 YFSETQ. The J segment lost 8 bases and the V segment lost 5 bases, leaving 7 bases of the junction unmatched. In DNA, the CDR3 is TGCGCCAGCAGGTCCGGGACAGGGTTCGAAAAACTGTTTTTT. Residues: CASRSGTGFEKLFF.

The chain links TRBV25-1 to TRBJ2-3; D perhaps matches TRBD2 (5 bases). The length of the CDR3 is 13 residues. CDR1 is MGHDK and CDR2 is SYGVNS in the germline V gene. The ends were cut back, 6 bases at V and 2 bases at J, with 9 bases in the middle. For the CDR3, the DNA is TGTGCCAGCAGCGGGGATATCACAGATACGCAGTATTTT. As protein: CASSGDITDTQYF.

V gene TRBV28 combines with J gene TRBJ2-3, with no clear D. The CDR3 contains 12 residues. V lost 4 bases and J lost 3, with 5 bases in between. Germline loops: CDR1 MDHEN, CDR2 SYDVKM. The DNA of the CDR3 is TGTGCCAGCAGTTCCGTTACAGATACGCAGTATTTT. Amino acids: CASSSVTDTQYF. The complete variable domain, with remaining parts taken from reference TRBV28 and TRBJ2-3, reads DVKVTQSSRYLVKRTGEKVFLECVQDMDHENMFWYRQDPGLGLRLIYFSYDVKMKEKGDIPEGYSVSREKKERFSLILESASTNQTSMYLCASSSVTDTQYFGPGTRLTVL.

In its sample, this clone was seen a few times. The chain combines TRBV5-4 with TRBJ2-2, with a weak D call TRBD1 (8 bases). The CDR3 covers 15 residues. Trimming removed 10 bases from V and 4 bases from J, with 20 bases in between. The germline V gene encodes CDR1 SGHNT and CDR2 YYREEE (reference sequence). Here the CDR3 reads CAGETGAGVTGELFF. In DNA form, the CDR3 reads TGTGCCGGAGAGACAGGGGCGGGGGTCACCGGGGAGCTGTTTTTT.

V usage is TRBV2 and J usage is TRBJ1-4, with 10 bases fitting TRBD1. The germline CDR1 and CDR2 sequences are SNHLY and FYNNEI. V was clipped by 8 bases and J by 5 bases; unmatched bases: 5. The CDR3 totals 14 residues. This chain's CDR3 is CASEADRGNEKLFF. CDR3 bases: TGTGCCAGCGAGGCGGACAGGGGGAATGAAAAACTGTTTTTT. The whole variable domain, filled in from reference TRBV2 and TRBJ1-4, reads EPEVTQTPSHQVTQMGQEVILRCVPISNHLYFYWYRQILGQKVEFLVSFYNNEISEKSEIFDDQFSVERPDGSNFTLKIRSTKLEDSAMYFCASEADRGNEKLFFGSGTQLSVL.

The chain has TRBV7-9 and TRBJ2-7; 7 bases fit TRBD1. The germline V gene has CDR1 SEHNR and CDR2 FQNEAQ (reference sequence). Trimming cost V 5 bases and J 5 bases; bases outside gene matches: 3. The CDR3 loop spans 12 amino acids. The CDR3 region is CASSQGTDEQYF. As DNA, the CDR3 is TGTGCCAGCAGCCAGGGGACAGACGAGCAGTACTTC.

This chain connects TRBV4-1 to TRBJ1-1, with D possibly being TRBD1 (6 bases). V gave up 1 base and J gave up 5 bases, with 23 bases separating them. The CDR3 is 18 amino acids. CDR1 is MGHRA, CDR2 YSYEKL, per germline. The DNA for the CDR3 is TGCGCCAGCAGCCAAGGGCGGGGGCGATCTCGACGGATAACTGAAGCTTTCTTT. It yields the protein CASSQGRGRSRRITEAFF.

The rearrangement links TRBV18 to TRBJ2-2; TRBD1 matches 9 bases. The ends lost 6 bases at V and 7 bases at J; junction bases unmatched: 9. Germline values: CDR1 KGHSH, CDR2 LQKENI. The CDR3 is 15 residues long. The CDR3 DNA reads as TGTGCCAGCTCTCCCGACAGGGGGTCCAACGGGGAGCTGTTTTTT. Protein sequence: CASSPDRGSNGELFF.

This chain links TRBV7-8 with TRBJ2-5, with 8 bases identical to TRBD2. CDR3 length: 16 amino acids. V was clipped by 4 bases and J by 1 base; unmatched bases: 8. CDR1 and CDR2 (germline): SGHVS, FQNEAQ. This CDR3 reads CASSSSGGPFQETQYF. CDR3 coding DNA: TGTGCCAGCAGCTCCAGCGGGGGTCCATTCCAAGAGACCCAGTACTTC.